This passage covers 8 T cell receptor beta chains from one sample sequenced in a study of blood T cell repertoires in COVID-19 (dated by TCRdb to about 2020). Preparation of the library involved the immunoSEQ multiplex PCR assay. Here the immuneACCESS table is served through TCRdb, limited to in-frame sequences with V and J called. Missing clones are a known gap in these copies; in checked studies unresolved V genes cover under half, and the rest lacks a known reason. The sample table lists about 210,000 clones, 70% to 90% of them with a count of one. The ten biggest clones cover less than 0.75% of the sample. Sequenced sample: peripheral blood. The receptors come from a man aged 35 to 55 with acute or convalescent COVID-19.

The rearrangement uses TRBV5-4 and TRBJ2-7; TRBD1 agrees at 10 bases. V shed 3 bases and J 9 bases; nucleotides not matched to a gene: 12. The CDR3 has 15 amino acids. Germline assignment: CDR1 SGHNT and CDR2 YYREEE (reference sequence). The CDR3 DNA follows: TGTGCCAGCAGCTCACCGGGACAGGGGTTCAAAGCGCAGTACTTC. It codes for CASSSPGQGFKAQYF.

The chain employs TRBV5-6 and TRBJ1-5; 7 bases are a match to TRBD1. Trimming took 4 bases from V and 6 from J; bases not matched to a gene: 10. This CDR3 has 15 amino acids. CDR1 and CDR2 from the germline V gene are SGHDT and YYEEEE. In nucleotides, the CDR3 is TGTGCCAGCAGCACAGGGACAGAGTTCGGTCAGCCCCAGCATTTT. This gives the protein CASSTGTEFGQPQHF.

This chain links TRBV27 with TRBJ1-1; D possibly corresponds to TRBD1 (6 bases). Germline V gives CDR1 MNHEY, CDR2 SMNVEV (reference sequence). Trimming took 4 bases from V and 0 from J, leaving 9 bases between them. The CDR3 spans 14 residues. CDR3 protein: CASSWGPMNTEAFF. The CDR3 DNA reads as TGTGCCAGCAGTTGGGGGCCAATGAACACTGAAGCTTTCTTT.

V gene TRBV7-9 combines with J gene TRBJ2-1; possible D gene TRBD1, 5 bases. Trimming removed 6 bases at V and 5 bases at J, with 14 bases between. CDR3 length equals 14 residues. CDR1 and CDR2 from the germline V gene are SEHNR and FQNEAQ (reference sequence). In DNA, the CDR3 is TGTGCCAGCAGACAAACAGGAGTAGACAATGAGCAGTTCTTC. The encoded protein is CASRQTGVDNEQFF. Looking up the rest from reference TRBV7-9 and TRBJ2-1 gives the full variable domain: DTGVSQNPRHKITKRGQNVTFRCDPISEHNRLYWYRQTLGQGPEFLTYFQNEAQLEKSRLLSDRFSAERPKGSFSTLEIQRTEQGDSAMYLCASRQTGVDNEQFFGPGTRLTVL.

V usage is TRBV9 and J usage is TRBJ2-7; 11 bases agree with TRBD2. The CDR3 loop spans 15 amino acids. CDR1 and CDR2 (germline): SGDLS, YYNGEE. After removal of 3 bases from V and 4 bases from J, the junction contained 6 bases not matched to a gene. The CDR3 nucleotides are TGTGCCAGCAGCGAGGCGGGGACTAGCGGTTACGAGCAGTACTTC. The encoded protein is CASSEAGTSGYEQYF.

V gene TRBV29-1 combines with J gene TRBJ2-5; tentatively, D is TRBD2 (5 bases). Germline-derived CDR1 and CDR2 are SQVTM and ANQGSEA. Trimming removed 5 bases from V and 2 bases from J, with 9 bases in between. This CDR3 comprises 12 residues. The CDR3 sequence: CSVREIQETQYF. The CDR3 coding sequence is TGCAGCGTTCGGGAAATACAAGAGACCCAGTACTTC.

This sequence joins TRBV2 and TRBJ2-7; D might be TRBD2 (5 bases). Germline CDR1 SNHLY, CDR2 FYNNEI. The ends were cut back, 8 bases at V and 6 bases at J, with 8 bases in the middle. The CDR3 runs 10 residues. The CDR3 coding sequence is TGTGCCAGCGCCGAGGGCGAGCAGTACTTC. It specifies CASAEGEQYF.

This clone was recorded only once. The J gene is TRBJ2-7, the V gene TRBV6-1, with D tentatively TRBD2 (6 bases). The length of the CDR3 is 15 residues. Deletions cut 3 bases from V and 0 bases from J, with 12 bases between. Germline V gene lookup returns CDR1 MNHNS and CDR2 SASEGT. The CDR3 bases are TGTGCCAGCAGTGAGTTTCGGGACTTCTCCTACGAGCAGTACTTC. Residues: CASSEFRDFSYEQYF.